Sequencing of this TCR beta chain was carried out in a study of cytomegalovirus exposure and HLA in healthy donors. On the study more broadly: The approximately 670 first-cohort repertoires and the roughly 130 validation repertoires shared the same platform, a later analysis reported. Regarding the study as a whole: Altogether, 150 or so TCR beta chains were recorded as cytomegalovirus-associated. Usually a TCR sequence was rare, but some public TCRs were found in many donors.

Concerning this clone itself: Its antigen is currently unknown.

Donors were drawn from the approximately 120-subject validation cohort, separate from the roughly 670-subject first cohort. The data were produced by immunoSEQ multiplex PCR, yet TCRdb's version contains in-frame clones alone and is incomplete. The sample has tens of thousands of clones, around 90% seen once; the top ten hold 2.2%. In germline, CDR1 is LGHNA, CDR2 YNFKEQ. V dropped 0 bases and J dropped 1 base, with 12 bases sitting between them. This CDR3 has 16 residues. The sequencing input was PBMCs. The receptor was isolated from a young woman in good health and CMV-seronegative. This chain connects TRBV4-2 to TRBJ1-1; D uncertain. CDR3 residues: CASSQDVGRKNTEAFF. DNA of the CDR3: TGTGCCAGCAGCCAAGACGTAGGCAGGAAGAACACTGAAGCTTTCTTT.